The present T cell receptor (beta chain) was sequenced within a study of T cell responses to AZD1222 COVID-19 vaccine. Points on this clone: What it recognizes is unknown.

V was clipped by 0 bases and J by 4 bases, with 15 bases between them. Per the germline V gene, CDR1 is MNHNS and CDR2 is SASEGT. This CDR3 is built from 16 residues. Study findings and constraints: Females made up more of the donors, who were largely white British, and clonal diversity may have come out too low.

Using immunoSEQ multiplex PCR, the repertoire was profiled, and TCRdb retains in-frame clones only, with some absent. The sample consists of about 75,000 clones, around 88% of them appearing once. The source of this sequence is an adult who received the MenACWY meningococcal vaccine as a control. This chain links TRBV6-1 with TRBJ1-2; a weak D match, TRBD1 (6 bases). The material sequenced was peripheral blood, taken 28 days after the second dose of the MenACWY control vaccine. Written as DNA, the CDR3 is TGTGCCAGCAGTGAAGCTAAGGGCCGAGGGGGCTATGGCTACACCTTC. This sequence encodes CASSEAKGRGGYGYTF.